The entry that follows covers one T cell receptor (beta chain) sequence. Its antigen is currently unknown. Terminally differentiated effector memory CD45RA+ cells were excluded by CCR7 positive selection of CD45RO-negative cells. This CDR3 contains 13 residues. The V gene end was trimmed by 0 bases and the J gene end by 10 bases; junction bases not matched to a gene: 3. Germline CDR1 is SGDLS and CDR2 is YYNGEE. The assay was immunoSEQ multiplex PCR, and TCRdb's table has in-frame clones only and misses some. The sample contains about 750,000 clones, 92% of which appear only once. This specimen comes from a study of shared clonotypes between healthy human individuals. Study-wide context: A couple of women and a few men aged 18 to 49 made up the donors. Each donor's CD4 naive and CD4 memory cells filled three plates apiece, CD8 naive two, and CD8 memory one. Study observations and caveats: A limitation of the genetic and exposure-history diversity represented arose from few donors. The sharing of around 5% of naive CD4 clonotypes was seen across a handful of donors.

The chain is built from TRBV9 and TRBJ2-1, with 8 nucleotides matching TRBD2. Material: naive CD8+ T cells sorted from blood. The source is a man aged 25-40 years in good health. DNA for the CDR3: TGTGCCAGCAGCGTAGAGGGGACTAGGGAGCAGTTCTTC. It is translated as CASSVEGTREQFF.